This T cell receptor (beta chain) was retrieved from a study of T cells in Graves' hyperthyroidism and ophthalmopathy. Authors of the study amplified TCR beta CDR3 regions from RNA transcripts. First-round RT-PCR of the TCR CDR3 relied on the HTBI primer set. TCRdb re-called the multiplex PCR reads through MiXCR, storing one row per CDR3 protein. The sample has hundreds of thousands of distinct CDR3 sequences, over 35% seen once. The sample holds many counts of this clonotype. This CDR3 has 13 amino acids. The V and J ends lost 1 base and 5 bases respectively, with 8 bases between them. Germline CDR1 reads SGHVS; CDR2 reads FQNEAQ.

This receptor was identified in a man between 18 and 29 years old with Graves' hyperthyroidism. The material sequenced was blood. The chain recombines TRBV7-8 with TRBJ1-1; D call uncertain. In DNA, the CDR3 is TGTGCCAGCAGCTTAGACGTCCCAACTGAAGCTTTCTTT. This encodes CASSLDVPTEAFF.